One sample yielded the 18 T cell receptor beta chains listed below, sequenced in a study of STAT5B mutations in CD4+ large granular lymphocyte leukemia. The assay was immunoSEQ multiplex PCR, and TCRdb's table has in-frame clones only and misses some. The table has some 30,000 clones, 70% to 80% seen once. Sample: CD4+ T cells from blood buffy coats. Receptors originate from a human donor in good health.

J is TRBJ2-6 and V is TRBV10-3; 11 nucleotides agree with TRBD1. The junction had 3 bases not matched to a gene; V was cut back by 6 bases and J by 2 bases. The CDR3 contains 16 residues. Germline CDR1 and CDR2: ENHRY and SYGVKD. The DNA of the CDR3 is TGTGCCATCAGCTTGGACAGGGGGCCTGGGGCCAACGTCCTGACTTTC. Translation: CAISLDRGPGANVLTF.

The chain employs TRBV30 and TRBJ1-1; 7 bases match TRBD1. The V gene end was trimmed by 8 bases and the J gene end by 1 base; junction bases not matched to a gene: 7. This CDR3 is built from 13 residues. CDR1 and CDR2 from the germline V gene are GTSNPN and SVGIG (reference sequence). The DNA of the CDR3 is TGTGCCCAGATGAGGACAGGGAACACTGAAGCTTTCTTT. Translated: CAQMRTGNTEAFF.

The chain is built from TRBV7-9 and TRBJ2-7; the match to TRBD1 covers 7 bases. Germline V gene sequence: CDR1 SEHNR, CDR2 FQNEAQ (reference sequence). The ends lost 11 bases at V and 0 bases at J; junction bases unmatched: 7. CDR3 size: 13 residues. The CDR3 here is CAERDSFSYEQYF. The CDR3 bases are TGTGCCGAGAGGGACAGCTTCTCCTACGAGCAGTACTTC.

The J gene is TRBJ2-7, the V gene TRBV5-6, with D possibly being TRBD2 (5 bases). There are 15 residues in the CDR3. CDR1 and CDR2 from the germline V gene are SGHDT and YYEEEE. Deletions cut 4 bases from V and 3 bases from J, with 17 bases between. This CDR3 reads CASSPIGGGFYEQYF. The CDR3 coding sequence is TGTGCCAGCAGCCCCATCGGAGGTGGCTTCTACGAGCAGTACTTC.

This clone was found a few times. J is TRBJ1-5 and V is TRBV30; perhaps TRBD1 as D (5 bases). Trimming took off 8 bases at V and 9 bases at J, with 8 bases between the two ends. The germline gives CDR1 GTSNPN, CDR2 SVGIG (reference sequence). This CDR3 spans 9 amino acids. The CDR3 region is CATGPPQHF. CDR3 DNA sequence: TGTGCCACGGGACCGCCCCAGCATTTT.

Only one count was recorded for this clone. The chain links TRBV10-1 to TRBJ2-1; maybe TRBD1 (6 bases). This CDR3 region has 13 residues. Trimming removed 6 bases at V and 2 bases at J, with 8 bases between. From germline, CDR1 is WNHNN and CDR2 SYGVQD (reference sequence). CDR3 sequence (DNA): TGCGCCAGCAGCAGGGGACCCTACAATGAGCAGTTCTTC. The encoded protein is CASSRGPYNEQFF.

This chain links TRBV27 with TRBJ1-2; 7 positions agree with TRBD1. Germline CDR1 MNHEY, CDR2 SMNVEV (reference sequence). Losses at the gene ends were 4 bases for V and 3 bases for J; bases not matched to a gene: 11. The CDR3 spans 16 residues. For the CDR3, the DNA is TGTGCCAGCAGTTACTCACCGGGACAGACACACTATGGCTACACCTTC. Translated, it gives CASSYSPGQTHYGYTF.

This clone was observed a handful of times. V and J are TRBV4-2 and TRBJ2-7; TRBD2 aligns across 11 bases. The CDR3 runs to 15 residues. The germline CDR1 and CDR2 sequences are LGHNA and YNFKEQ. The trim removed 0 bases at V and 6 bases at J, leaving 4 bases unmatched. Here the CDR3 reads CASSQDLAGGSEQYF. The DNA for the CDR3 is TGTGCCAGCAGCCAAGATCTAGCGGGGGGATCCGAGCAGTACTTC.

This clone showed up just once. The chain couples TRBV6-1 to TRBJ2-1, with 8 positions matching TRBD2. Germline trimming cut 1 base from V and 10 bases from J; bases unmatched to any gene: 9. The CDR3 totals 15 residues. The germline gives CDR1 MNHNS, CDR2 SASEGT. CDR3 sequence reads: CASSEVFGGAWEQFF. CDR3 nucleotide sequence: TGTGCCAGCAGTGAAGTTTTCGGGGGGGCATGGGAGCAGTTCTTC.

The chain couples TRBV15 to TRBJ1-2; possibly TRBD1 for D (5 bases). Germline assignment: CDR1 LNHNV and CDR2 YYDKDF (reference sequence). The ends were cut back, 6 bases at V and 4 bases at J, with 18 bases in the middle. The CDR3 length is 15 residues. Here the CDR3 reads CATSILRGESYGYTF. The CDR3, as DNA: TGTGCCACCAGTATTCTACGGGGGGAGAGCTATGGCTACACCTTC.

The chain recombines TRBV6-5 with TRBJ2-7, with 8 positions matching TRBD2. This CDR3 spans 15 amino acids. In germline, CDR1 is MNHEY, CDR2 SVGAGI. The V and J ends lost 11 bases and 5 bases, in that order; junction bases with no gene match: 17. The CDR3 bases are TGTGCCTGTCGTAGGGGCGACGGGGGGGCCCACGAGCAGTACTTC. It codes for CACRRGDGGAHEQYF.

CDR3 sequence reads: CASSSLRGRNYGYTF. For the CDR3, the DNA is TGTGCCAGCAGCTCCTTGAGGGGGCGTAACTATGGCTACACCTTC. The chain combines TRBV11-2 with TRBJ1-2, with TRBD1 matching over 7 bases. With V trimmed by 4 bases and J by 1 base, 6 bases remained unmatched. CDR1 is SGHAT and CDR2 is FQNNGV in the germline V gene. This CDR3 has 15 amino acids. The full variable domain, completed using reference TRBV11-2 and TRBJ1-2, is EAGVAQSPRYKIIEKRQSVAFWCNPISGHATLYWYQQILGQGPKLLIQFQNNGVVDDSQLPKDRFSAERLKGVDSTLKIQPAKLEDSAVYLCASSSLRGRNYGYTFGSGTRLTVV.

The chain joins TRBV6-5 to TRBJ2-1, with D unclear. V was trimmed by 6 bases and J by 7 bases, leaving 10 bases between them. The CDR3 runs to 12 residues. The germline V gene has CDR1 MNHEY and CDR2 SVGAGI. DNA of the CDR3: TGTGCCAGCAGCCGCTCCGGGAATGAGCAGTTCTTC. Its protein product is CASSRSGNEQFF.

The J gene is TRBJ1-2, the V gene TRBV5-6; 7 nucleotides agree with TRBD1. CDR3 length: 15 residues. Germline CDR1 reads SGHDT; CDR2 reads YYEEEE. The V and J ends lost 2 bases and 5 bases, in that order; junction bases with no gene match: 9. CDR3 region: CASSLGGQGGYGYTF. CDR3 coding DNA: TGTGCCAGCAGCTTAGGGGGCCAGGGTGGATATGGCTACACCTTC.

The chain carries TRBV12-5 and TRBJ2-1; D gene ambiguous. The CDR3 runs 14 residues. Germline assignment: CDR1 LGHNT and CDR2 FRNRAP. Trimming shortened V by 0 bases and J by 13 bases, and 16 bases separated the two germline ends. Here the CDR3 reads CASGLVAVSSLQFF. The CDR3 nucleotides read TGTGCTAGTGGTTTGGTAGCAGTTAGCAGTTTACAGTTCTTC.

V and J are TRBV28 and TRBJ2-5; D remains ambiguous. CDR1 is MDHEN and CDR2 is SYDVKM in the germline V gene. The CDR3 is 12 amino acids. The V and J ends lost 4 bases and 5 bases respectively, with 8 bases between them. The CDR3, as DNA: TGTGCCAGCAGTTATCAGGCCGAGACCCAGTACTTC. This codes for CASSYQAETQYF.

This chain joins TRBV5-6 and TRBJ1-2; D is unresolved. Per germline, CDR1 SGHDT and CDR2 YYEEEE. CDR3 length: 13 amino acids. Trimming stripped 6 bases from V and 3 bases from J, with 12 bases between. The CDR3 DNA reads as TGTGCCAGCACCCTAGACACCGACTATGGCTACACCTTC. Amino acid sequence: CASTLDTDYGYTF.

This clone was seen a few times. This chain joins TRBV27 and TRBJ1-1; D unclear. V gave up 2 bases and J gave up 7 bases, with 2 bases separating them. This CDR3 is built from 10 residues. The germline CDR1 and CDR2 sequences are MNHEY and SMNVEV (reference sequence). CDR3 loop: CASSLGEAFF. As DNA, the CDR3 is TGTGCCAGCAGTTTAGGTGAAGCTTTCTTT.